This T cell receptor beta chain was profiled in a study of T-cell reconstitution after alpha-beta-depleted transplantation in children. Unique molecular identifiers were incorporated when the TCRbeta library was constructed. TCRdb re-analysed the PCR reads in MiXCR, keeping a single row per CDR3 protein. The data contain hundreds of thousands of distinct CDR3 sequences, about a sixth of them singletons. The CDR3 contains 12 residues. In germline, CDR1 is MNHEY, CDR2 SVGEGT. Between the trimmed V and J ends, which lost 11 bases and 6 bases, there was a span of 15 bases. This clonotype was observed a few times.

This sequence joins TRBV6-2 or TRBV6-3 and TRBJ2-3; D assignment may be TRBD1 or TRBD2 (5 bases each). This receptor was identified in a human donor who donated a stem cell graft to a child with acute lymphoblastic leukemia. Here the sequenced sample was PBMCs from the stem cell graft donor, taken from the stem cell graft. The CDR3 is CALGPWMDTQYF. DNA of the CDR3: TGTGCCCTGGGACCTTGGATGGATACGCAGTATTTT.